A selection of T cell receptor beta chains follows, all from one sample in a study of OX40 agonist ivuxolimab in advanced cancers. Using immunoSEQ multiplex PCR, the repertoire was profiled, and TCRdb retains in-frame clones only, with some absent. The table shows approximately 86,000 clones, with about nine tenths occurring only once. The sequences come from CD4+ or CD8+ T cells sorted from blood, collected in a trial of the OX40 agonist ivuxolimab. The receptors were sampled from an adult with an advanced solid tumor such as melanoma, head and neck, liver or kidney cancer. The CDR3 runs from the conserved cysteine through the conserved F or W. The D gene is left open where the match is weak. Part of the rows lack a size; the others show once, few, many or a class for expanded clones.

len | j_gene | d_gene | v_gene | abundance | CDR3aa | CDR3nt
14 | TRBJ1-2 | - | TRBV7-9 | - | CASSLAGPFYGYTF | TGTGCCAGCAGCTTAGCGGGACCATTCTATGGCTACACCTTC
15 | TRBJ2-7 | TRBD2 | TRBV28 | - | CASSPWREGPYEQYF | TGTGCCAGCAGTCCGTGGCGGGAGGGACCCTACGAGCAGTACTTC
15 | TRBJ1-1 | - | TRBV21-1 | - | CASSKDKTLNTEAFF | TGTGCCAGCAGCAAAGACAAGACCTTGAACACTGAAGCTTTCTTT
13 | TRBJ2-7 | - | TRBV6-6 | - | CATADVHSPGQYF | TGTGCCACGGCGGACGTTCATTCACCTGGGCAGTACTTC
13 | TRBJ1-5 | - | TRBV9 | - | CASSVEGYGPQHF | TGTGCCAGCAGCGTAGAGGGTTACGGGCCCCAGCATTTT
15 | TRBJ2-3 | - | TRBV10-3 | - | CAISETGQNTDTQYF | TGTGCCATCAGTGAGACCGGACAGAACACAGATACGCAGTATTTT
13 | TRBJ1-1 | - | TRBV18 | - | CASSPQRNTEAFF | TGTGCCAGCTCACCACAGCGGAACACTGAAGCTTTCTTT
18 | TRBJ2-3 | - | TRBV27 | - | CASSLQGGRTWGTDTQYF | TGTGCCAGCAGTCTTCAGGGGGGAAGAACCTGGGGCACAGATACGCAGTATTTT
11 | TRBJ2-5 | - | TRBV7-8 | few | CASSSQETQYF | TGTGCCAGCAGCTCCCAAGAGACCCAGTACTTC
14 | TRBJ2-3 | - | TRBV21-1 | - | CASSKGESTDTQYF | TGTGCCAGCAGCAAGGGGGAGAGCACAGATACGCAGTATTTT
15 | TRBJ1-1 | - | TRBV5-4 | - | CASSWIGGKGTEAFF | TGTGCCAGCAGCTGGATCGGGGGGAAGGGGACTGAAGCTTTCTTT
15 | TRBJ2-2 | TRBD1 | TRBV5-1 | - | CASSAGTGWTGELFF | TGCGCCAGCAGCGCCGGGACAGGGTGGACCGGGGAGCTGTTTTTT
16 | TRBJ2-3 | TRBD2 | TRBV10-3 | - | CAISESNSGSMDTQYF | TGTGCCATCAGTGAGTCGAATAGCGGGAGTATGGATACGCAGTATTTT
15 | TRBJ1-1 | - | TRBV11-2 | - | CASSYGQIMNTEAFF | TGTGCCAGCAGCTACGGACAGATCATGAACACTGAAGCTTTCTTT
15 | TRBJ1-3 | - | TRBV5-6 | - | CASSLGGASGNTIYF | TGTGCCAGCAGCTTGGGGGGGGCCTCTGGAAACACCATATATTTT
15 | TRBJ2-1 | - | TRBV2 | - | CASSEVTGRYNEQFF | TGTGCCAGCAGTGAAGTTACAGGGCGGTACAATGAGCAGTTCTTC
14 | TRBJ2-1 | - | TRBV21-1 | - | CASSKGQGFNEQFF | TGTGCCAGCAGCAAAGGGCAGGGATTCAATGAGCAGTTCTTC
14 | TRBJ2-3 | - | TRBV4-1 | - | CASSQEGHTDTQYF | TGCGCCAGCAGCCAAGAAGGTCACACAGATACGCAGTATTTT
13 | TRBJ1-1 | - | TRBV28 | - | CASSLGNPRGAFF | TGTGCCAGCAGTTTGGGGAACCCGAGGGGAGCTTTCTTT
13 | TRBJ2-7 | TRBD1 | TRBV28 | once | CASSWDRSHEQYF | TGTGCCAGCAGTTGGGACAGGTCCCACGAGCAGTACTTC
15 | TRBJ1-5 | - | TRBV19 | - | CASSSEGGGNQPQHF | TGTGCCAGTAGTTCCGAGGGGGGAGGCAATCAGCCCCAGCATTTT
16 | TRBJ2-4 | - | TRBV5-1 | - | CASSPWGADAKNIQYF | TGCGCCAGCAGCCCGTGGGGGGCCGACGCCAAAAACATTCAGTACTTC
15 | TRBJ2-7 | TRBD2 | TRBV10-3 | - | CAISAVTSGNYEQYF | TGTGCCATCAGTGCGGTGACTAGCGGGAACTACGAGCAGTACTTC
17 | TRBJ2-3 | - | TRBV27 | - | CASSPQGLQTGADTQYF | TGTGCCAGCAGTCCTCAGGGACTGCAGACTGGGGCAGATACGCAGTATTTT
13 | TRBJ2-1 | - | TRBV18 | - | CASSPGGPNEQFF | TGTGCCAGCTCACCGGGAGGTCCCAATGAGCAGTTCTTC
15 | TRBJ2-2 | TRBD2 | TRBV9 | - | CASSVVGRAPGELFF | TGTGCCAGCAGCGTAGTTGGGAGGGCCCCCGGGGAGCTGTTTTTT
15 | TRBJ2-2 | TRBD1 | TRBV6-5 | - | CANRSTGPITGELFF | TGTGCCAACAGGTCGACAGGGCCGATCACCGGGGAGCTGTTTTTT
15 | TRBJ1-4 | TRBD1 | TRBV11-2 | - | CASSTSGTGAEKLFF | TGTGCCAGCAGCACATCCGGGACAGGGGCTGAAAAACTGTTTTTT
16 | TRBJ2-3 | TRBD1 | TRBV28 | - | CASSLRDRGYTDTQYF | TGTGCCAGCAGCCTCCGGGACAGGGGATACACAGATACGCAGTATTTT
15 | TRBJ2-7 | - | TRBV7-9 | - | CASSLGPPRAYEQYF | TGTGCCAGCAGCCTAGGGCCCCCTAGGGCCTACGAGCAGTACTTC
14 | TRBJ1-6 | - | TRBV5-6 | few | CASSLWGLRSPLHF | TGTGCCAGCAGCTTGTGGGGGCTCCGTTCACCCCTCCACTTT
10 | TRBJ2-7 | - | TRBV30 | - | CAWGFAEQYF | TGTGCCTGGGGGTTCGCAGAGCAGTACTTC
15 | TRBJ2-1 | - | TRBV9 | - | CASSVAVGSYNEQFF | TGTGCCAGCAGCGTAGCGGTTGGCTCCTACAATGAGCAGTTCTTC
15 | TRBJ1-1 | - | TRBV1 | - | CTSSLIGRRIAEAFF | TGCACCAGCAGCCTGATAGGGCGGCGGATCGCTGAAGCTTTCTTT
14 | TRBJ2-1 | - | TRBV29-1 | once | CSVEIVGRYNEQFF | TGCAGCGTTGAGATAGTGGGGCGGTACAATGAGCAGTTCTTC
13 | TRBJ2-3 | - | TRBV27 | - | CASSLGSTDTQYF | TGTGCCAGCAGTCTAGGTAGCACAGATACGCAGTATTTT
15 | TRBJ2-5 | - | TRBV6-6 | - | CASTRSLGIQETQYF | TGTGCCAGCACGCGCTCCCTCGGGATTCAAGAGACCCAGTACTTC
15 | TRBJ2-7 | TRBD2 | TRBV2 | - | CASSEGEGRTYEQYF | TGTGCCAGCAGTGAAGGGGAGGGTCGGACCTACGAGCAGTACTTC
14 | TRBJ2-1 | - | TRBV7-8 | once | CASSQDGTYGEQFF | TGTGCCAGCAGCCAGGACGGGACTTACGGTGAGCAGTTCTTC
15 | TRBJ1-4 | - | TRBV5-1 | - | CASRYRETSNEKLFF | TGCGCCAGCCGCTACCGGGAGACAAGTAATGAAAAACTGTTTTTT